Listed below are T cell receptor beta chains from one sample, sequenced in a study of blood T cell repertoires in COVID-19. Sequencing was performed with immunoSEQ multiplex PCR; in TCRdb, only in-frame clones are kept and a portion is missing. The sample has about 98,000 clones; approximately 86% are singletons. The sequenced sample was peripheral blood. The receptor set was obtained from a man aged 50 to 59 with acute or convalescent COVID-19. Each CDR3 is given with its conserved first and last residue. Each record gives: clone size, D gene, V gene, J gene, CDR3 DNA, CDR3 protein. D genes are given only for firm matches. Rows give clone size only sometimes, using once, few, many, or a class for an expanded clone.

abundance: NA; d_gene: TRBD2; v_gene: TRBV4-2; j_gene: TRBJ2-2; CDR3nt: TGTGCCAGCAGCCCGACTCCGGGACTAGCGGGAGATACCGGGGAGCTGTTTTTT; CDR3aa: CASSPTPGLAGDTGELFF
abundance: NA; d_gene: NA; v_gene: TRBV18; j_gene: TRBJ1-1; CDR3nt: TGTGCCAGCTCGCCCCAAGGGGTAGAAGCTTTCTTT; CDR3aa: CASSPQGVEAFF
abundance: NA; d_gene: NA; v_gene: TRBV24-1; j_gene: TRBJ1-5; CDR3nt: TGTGCCACCAGTCAGTCGTGGGGAGGGGCTAGCAATCAGCCCCAGCATTTT; CDR3aa: CATSQSWGGASNQPQHF
abundance: NA; d_gene: TRBD2; v_gene: TRBV5-1; j_gene: TRBJ2-2; CDR3nt: TGCGCCAGCGATGCGGGAGGGAACACCGGGGAGCTGTTTTTT; CDR3aa: CASDAGGNTGELFF
abundance: NA; d_gene: TRBD1; v_gene: TRBV14; j_gene: TRBJ2-5; CDR3nt: TGTGCCAGCAGCCAAGGGACAGGGGGCTATGAGACCCAGTACTTC; CDR3aa: CASSQGTGGYETQYF
abundance: NA; d_gene: NA; v_gene: TRBV27; j_gene: TRBJ2-7; CDR3nt: TGTGCCAGCACTAATAGCGGCTTCCCCTCCTACGAGCAGTACTTC; CDR3aa: CASTNSGFPSYEQYF
abundance: NA; d_gene: NA; v_gene: TRBV25-1; j_gene: TRBJ1-1; CDR3nt: TGTGCCAGCAGTGCGACCGGGACACCCAACACTGAAGCTTTCTTT; CDR3aa: CASSATGTPNTEAFF
abundance: NA; d_gene: TRBD1; v_gene: TRBV5-6; j_gene: TRBJ1-1; CDR3nt: TGTGCCAGCAGCTCCTTGCCGACAGGGGAGGCTTTCTTT; CDR3aa: CASSSLPTGEAFF
abundance: NA; d_gene: NA; v_gene: TRBV30; j_gene: TRBJ2-2; CDR3nt: TGTGCCTGGAGTGGGCGGCTAGGTAGCACCGGGGAGCTGTTTTTT; CDR3aa: CAWSGRLGSTGELFF
abundance: NA; d_gene: NA; v_gene: TRBV5-4; j_gene: TRBJ2-3; CDR3nt: TGTGCCAGCAGCTTCAAAACCGGGACAGATACGCAGTATTTT; CDR3aa: CASSFKTGTDTQYF
abundance: few; d_gene: NA; v_gene: TRBV6-5; j_gene: TRBJ2-7; CDR3nt: TGTGCCAGCAGTTTTGCACAGGGCCCCTACGAGCAGTACTTC; CDR3aa: CASSFAQGPYEQYF
abundance: NA; d_gene: TRBD1; v_gene: TRBV5-4; j_gene: TRBJ1-4; CDR3nt: TGTGCCAGCAGCGCGGGGGGGACAGGGGGTAAAAAACTGTTTTTT; CDR3aa: CASSAGGTGGKKLFF
abundance: NA; d_gene: NA; v_gene: TRBV29-1; j_gene: TRBJ1-2; CDR3nt: TGCAGCGTTTTTACTCAGGACTATGGCTACACCTTC; CDR3aa: CSVFTQDYGYTF
abundance: NA; d_gene: NA; v_gene: TRBV19; j_gene: TRBJ1-1; CDR3nt: TGTGCCAGTAGTATCGGGCCCAACTCATTCTTACGGGGAACTGAAGCTTTCTTT; CDR3aa: CASSIGPNSFLRGTEAFF
abundance: NA; d_gene: NA; v_gene: TRBV10-2; j_gene: TRBJ1-5; CDR3nt: TGCGCCAGCGTGAGCACAGAGGGATCTGATCAGCCCCAGCATTTT; CDR3aa: CASVSTEGSDQPQHF
abundance: NA; d_gene: NA; v_gene: TRBV19; j_gene: TRBJ2-7; CDR3nt: TGTGCCAGTAGTATGCCCCCGGTCTACGAGCAGTACTTC; CDR3aa: CASSMPPVYEQYF
abundance: NA; d_gene: NA; v_gene: TRBV3-1/TRBV3-2; j_gene: TRBJ1-6; CDR3nt: TGTGCCAGCAGCCAAGTCGGCGGGAAATCACCCCTCCACTTT; CDR3aa: CASSQVGGKSPLHF
abundance: NA; d_gene: NA; v_gene: TRBV5-5; j_gene: TRBJ2-2; CDR3nt: TGTGCCAGCAGCTTGGGTGCCTTGGAGGCCGGGGAGCTGTTTTTT; CDR3aa: CASSLGALEAGELFF
abundance: NA; d_gene: TRBD2; v_gene: TRBV5-1; j_gene: TRBJ2-7; CDR3nt: TGCGCCAGCAGCAGTAGCGGGAGCGCCTACGAGCAGTACTTC; CDR3aa: CASSSSGSAYEQYF
abundance: NA; d_gene: NA; v_gene: TRBV11-3; j_gene: TRBJ2-7; CDR3nt: TGTGCCAGCAGCTTATATGTCGGGTCCTACGAGCAGTACTTC; CDR3aa: CASSLYVGSYEQYF
abundance: NA; d_gene: NA; v_gene: TRBV6-2/TRBV6-3; j_gene: TRBJ1-2; CDR3nt: TGTGCCAGCAGTTACCAGGACAGTAGGGGCTCCTATGGCTACACCTTC; CDR3aa: CASSYQDSRGSYGYTF
abundance: NA; d_gene: NA; v_gene: TRBV15; j_gene: TRBJ1-2; CDR3nt: TGTGCCACCAGCGAGGGCTATGGCTACACCTTC; CDR3aa: CATSEGYGYTF
abundance: NA; d_gene: TRBD1; v_gene: TRBV19; j_gene: TRBJ2-5; CDR3nt: TGTGCCAGTAGTGGTAAACCCGGGACAGGGCCCCAGGAGACCCAGTACTTC; CDR3aa: CASSGKPGTGPQETQYF
abundance: NA; d_gene: NA; v_gene: TRBV18; j_gene: TRBJ2-1; CDR3nt: TGTGCCAGCTCAATGGTCAGGGTTCAGGACAATGAGCAGTTCTTC; CDR3aa: CASSMVRVQDNEQFF
abundance: NA; d_gene: NA; v_gene: TRBV2; j_gene: TRBJ1-5; CDR3nt: TGTGCCAGCAGGCCAGGGGAAGGAGATCAGCCCCAGCATTTT; CDR3aa: CASRPGEGDQPQHF
abundance: NA; d_gene: TRBD2; v_gene: TRBV11-3; j_gene: TRBJ2-7; CDR3nt: TGTGCCAGCAGCTTAGATCAGGGCGGGAGCTCCTACGAGCAGTACTTC; CDR3aa: CASSLDQGGSSYEQYF
abundance: NA; d_gene: TRBD1; v_gene: TRBV7-8; j_gene: TRBJ1-2; CDR3nt: TGTGCCAGCAGCGCTCAGGGGCAGGGGGCGTCTGGCTACACCTTC; CDR3aa: CASSAQGQGASGYTF
abundance: NA; d_gene: TRBD2; v_gene: TRBV10-3; j_gene: TRBJ2-1; CDR3nt: TGTGCCATCAGTCCGACTAGCGGGAGGGGTTACAATGAGCAGTTCTTC; CDR3aa: CAISPTSGRGYNEQFF
abundance: NA; d_gene: NA; v_gene: TRBV7-9; j_gene: TRBJ2-3; CDR3nt: TGTGCCAGCAGCTTAACAACGGGAACCACAGATACGCAGTATTTT; CDR3aa: CASSLTTGTTDTQYF
abundance: few; d_gene: NA; v_gene: TRBV5-1; j_gene: TRBJ2-7; CDR3nt: TGCGCCAGCAGCTTGGAACTCCCGGTCGACGAGCAGTACTTC; CDR3aa: CASSLELPVDEQYF
abundance: NA; d_gene: NA; v_gene: TRBV27; j_gene: TRBJ2-3; CDR3nt: TGTGCCAGCAGTTTATCCGGGAACCAGCCAGATACGCAGTATTTT; CDR3aa: CASSLSGNQPDTQYF
abundance: NA; d_gene: TRBD1; v_gene: TRBV6-5; j_gene: TRBJ2-7; CDR3nt: TGTGCCAGCAGTATCGAGACAGGGGGGGGAGAGCAGTACTTC; CDR3aa: CASSIETGGGEQYF
abundance: NA; d_gene: TRBD1; v_gene: TRBV5-1; j_gene: TRBJ1-3; CDR3nt: TGCGCCAGCAGCCCGGGACAGCTCTCTGGAAACACCATATATTTT; CDR3aa: CASSPGQLSGNTIYF
abundance: NA; d_gene: TRBD2; v_gene: TRBV19; j_gene: TRBJ2-7; CDR3nt: TGTGCCAGTAGTATGTTCGCGGGAGCCTCCTACGAGCAGTACTTC; CDR3aa: CASSMFAGASYEQYF
abundance: NA; d_gene: NA; v_gene: TRBV25-1; j_gene: TRBJ1-3; CDR3nt: TGTGCCAGCAGTGAAGGGGGCGGGGGCTCTGGAAACACCATATATTTT; CDR3aa: CASSEGGGGSGNTIYF
abundance: NA; d_gene: NA; v_gene: TRBV27; j_gene: TRBJ1-5; CDR3nt: TGTGCCAGCAGTTTGCGGGGGAGCAATCAGCCCCAGCATTTT; CDR3aa: CASSLRGSNQPQHF
abundance: NA; d_gene: NA; v_gene: TRBV6-1; j_gene: TRBJ1-1; CDR3nt: TGTGCCAGCAGTGAAACATCAGGGAAAAGAGCTTTCTTT; CDR3aa: CASSETSGKRAFF
abundance: NA; d_gene: TRBD2; v_gene: TRBV10-3; j_gene: TRBJ2-1; CDR3nt: TGTGCCATCAGCGAGGGGCTAGCGGGAGATTTGTATGAGCAGTTCTTC; CDR3aa: CAISEGLAGDLYEQFF
abundance: once; d_gene: TRBD1; v_gene: TRBV5-1; j_gene: TRBJ1-3; CDR3nt: TGCGCCAGCAGCTTGGACAGGGGAGACACCATATATTTT; CDR3aa: CASSLDRGDTIYF
abundance: NA; d_gene: TRBD2; v_gene: TRBV12-5; j_gene: TRBJ2-2; CDR3nt: TGTGCTAGTGGTACTCTGGGGACTAGCGGGTGGAGTTTAAGGGCCGGGGAGCTGTTTTTT; CDR3aa: CASGTLGTSGWSLRAGELFF
abundance: NA; d_gene: NA; v_gene: TRBV6-5; j_gene: TRBJ2-7; CDR3nt: TGTGCCAGCAGACTAGTCGAAGCACAGGAGCAGTACTTC; CDR3aa: CASRLVEAQEQYF
abundance: NA; d_gene: NA; v_gene: TRBV19; j_gene: TRBJ2-7; CDR3nt: TGTGCCAGTAGTCCGCCGGCGGGGAGATTCTACGAGCAGTACTTC; CDR3aa: CASSPPAGRFYEQYF